This T cell receptor (beta chain) was observed in a study of T cell clonotyping in hematopoietic cell transplantation. Data came from immunoSEQ multiplex PCR; TCRdb stores just in-frame clones and leaves some out. The sample holds 30,000 or so clones, 80% to 95% seen once. Blood collection times were about day -28 and days 30, 100, 180 posttransplant. The junction had 11 bases not matched to a gene; V was cut back by 4 bases and J by 2 bases. The CDR3 is 16 residues long. Germline CDR1 reads SNHLY; CDR2 reads FYNNEI. This sequence joins TRBV2 and TRBJ2-7; 7 nucleotides align to TRBD1. The sample consisted of PBMCs, taken 100 days after allogeneic stem cell transplant. The sequence was collected from a female patient aged 45-65 years who had an allogeneic stem cell transplant from a related donor, so the T cells may come from the graft donor. Some clones in this sample may be carry-over from other donors' samples. The CDR3 DNA follows: TGTGCCAGCAGTGGCCCCCGGGACAGACATACCTACGAGCAGTACTTC. As protein: CASSGPRDRHTYEQYF.